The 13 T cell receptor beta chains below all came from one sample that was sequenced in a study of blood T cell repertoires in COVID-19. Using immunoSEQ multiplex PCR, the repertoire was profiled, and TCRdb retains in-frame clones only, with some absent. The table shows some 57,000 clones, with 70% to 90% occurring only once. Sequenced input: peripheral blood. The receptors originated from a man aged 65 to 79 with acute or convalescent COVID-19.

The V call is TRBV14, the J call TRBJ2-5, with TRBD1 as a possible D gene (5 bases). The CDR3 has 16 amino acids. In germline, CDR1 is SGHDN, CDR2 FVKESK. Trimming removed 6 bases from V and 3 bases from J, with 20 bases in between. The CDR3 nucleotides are TGTGCCAGCAGTCTCGGGCCAGCCCTAGGGGAAGAGACCCAGTACTTC. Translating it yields CASSLGPALGEETQYF.

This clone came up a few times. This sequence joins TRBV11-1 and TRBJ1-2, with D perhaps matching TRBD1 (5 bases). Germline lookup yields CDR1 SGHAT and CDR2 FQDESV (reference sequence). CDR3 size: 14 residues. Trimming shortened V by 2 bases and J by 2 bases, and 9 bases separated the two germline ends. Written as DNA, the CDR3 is TGTGCCAGCAGCTTATCTCAGGGAAACTATGGCTACACCTTC. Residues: CASSLSQGNYGYTF. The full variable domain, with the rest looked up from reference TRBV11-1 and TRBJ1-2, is EAEVAQSPRYKITEKSQAVAFWCDPISGHATLYWYRQILGQGPELLVQFQDESVVDDSQLPKDRFSAERLKGVDSTLKIQPAELGDSAMYLCASSLSQGNYGYTFGSGTRLTVV.

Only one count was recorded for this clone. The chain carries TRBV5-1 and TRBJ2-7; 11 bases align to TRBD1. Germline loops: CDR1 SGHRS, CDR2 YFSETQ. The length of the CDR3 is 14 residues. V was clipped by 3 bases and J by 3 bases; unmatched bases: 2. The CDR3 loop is CASSSGQGDYEQYF. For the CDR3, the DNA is TGCGCCAGCAGCTCGGGACAGGGGGACTACGAGCAGTACTTC.

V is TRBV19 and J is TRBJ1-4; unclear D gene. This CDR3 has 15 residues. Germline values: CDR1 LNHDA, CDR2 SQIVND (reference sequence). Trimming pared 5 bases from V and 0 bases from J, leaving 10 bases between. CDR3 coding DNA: TGTGCCAGTAGTGCGCGGGGTGCAACTAATGAAAAACTGTTTTTT. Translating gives CASSARGATNEKLFF. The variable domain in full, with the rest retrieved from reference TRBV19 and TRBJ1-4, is DGGITQSPKYLFRKEGQNVTLSCEQNLNHDAMYWYRQDPGQGLRLIYYSQIVNDFQKGDIAEGYSVSREKKESFPLTVTSAQKNPTAFYLCASSARGATNEKLFFGSGTQLSVL.

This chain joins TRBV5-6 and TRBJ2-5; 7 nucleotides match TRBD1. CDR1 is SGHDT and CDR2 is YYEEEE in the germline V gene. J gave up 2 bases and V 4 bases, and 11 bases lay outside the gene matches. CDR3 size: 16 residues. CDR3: CASSQYGTAPQETQYF. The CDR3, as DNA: TGTGCCAGCAGCCAGTACGGGACAGCTCCTCAAGAGACCCAGTACTTC.

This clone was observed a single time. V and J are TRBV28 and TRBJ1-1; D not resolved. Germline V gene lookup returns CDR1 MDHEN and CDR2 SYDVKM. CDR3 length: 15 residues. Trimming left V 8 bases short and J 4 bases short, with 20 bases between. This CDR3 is CASPRSGGSPTEAFF. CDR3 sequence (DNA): TGTGCCAGCCCCCGTTCGGGAGGATCCCCCACTGAAGCTTTCTTT.

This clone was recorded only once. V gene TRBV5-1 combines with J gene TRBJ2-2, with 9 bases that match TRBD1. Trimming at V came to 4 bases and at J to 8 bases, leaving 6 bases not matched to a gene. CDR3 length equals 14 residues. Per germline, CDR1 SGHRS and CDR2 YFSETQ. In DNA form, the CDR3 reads TGCGCCAGCAGCCTACGGACAGGGGAGGGGGAGCTGTTTTTT. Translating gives CASSLRTGEGELFF.

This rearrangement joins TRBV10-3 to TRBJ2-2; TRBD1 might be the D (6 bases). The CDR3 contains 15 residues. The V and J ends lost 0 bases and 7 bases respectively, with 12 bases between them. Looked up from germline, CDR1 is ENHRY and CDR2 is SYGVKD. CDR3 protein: CAISESNPGDGELFF. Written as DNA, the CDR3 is TGTGCCATCAGTGAGTCTAACCCAGGGGACGGGGAGCTGTTTTTT.

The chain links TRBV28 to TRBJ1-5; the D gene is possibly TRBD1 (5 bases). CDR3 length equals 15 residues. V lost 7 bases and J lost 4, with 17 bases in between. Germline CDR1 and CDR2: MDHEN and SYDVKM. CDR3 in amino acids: CASTPTRKGNQPQHF. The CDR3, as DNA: TGTGCCAGCACCCCTACGAGGAAGGGGAATCAGCCCCAGCATTTT.

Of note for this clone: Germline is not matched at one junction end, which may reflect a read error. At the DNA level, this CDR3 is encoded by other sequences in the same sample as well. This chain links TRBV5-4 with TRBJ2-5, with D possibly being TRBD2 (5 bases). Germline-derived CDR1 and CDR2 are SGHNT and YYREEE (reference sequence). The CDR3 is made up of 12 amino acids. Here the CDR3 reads CASSYRGETQYF. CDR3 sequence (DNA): TGTGCCAGTAGCTACCGGGGAGAGACCCAGTACTTC.

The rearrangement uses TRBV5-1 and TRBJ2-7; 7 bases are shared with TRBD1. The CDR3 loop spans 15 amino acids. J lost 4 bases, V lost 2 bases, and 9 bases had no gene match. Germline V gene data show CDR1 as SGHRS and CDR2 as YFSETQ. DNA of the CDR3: TGCGCCAGCAGCTTCGAGGGGGCAGGGATGTACGAGCAGTACTTC. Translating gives CASSFEGAGMYEQYF.

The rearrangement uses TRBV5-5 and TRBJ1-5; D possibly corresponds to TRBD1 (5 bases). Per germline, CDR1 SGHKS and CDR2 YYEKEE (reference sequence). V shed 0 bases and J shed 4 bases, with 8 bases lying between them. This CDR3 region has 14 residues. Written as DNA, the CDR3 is TGTGCCAGCAGCTTGGCGACAGCTAATCAGCCCCAGCATTTT. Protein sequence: CASSLATANQPQHF.

The CDR3 bases are TGTGCCAGCCAGGGACAGGGAGATTCACCCCTCCACTTT. Encoded protein: CASQGQGDSPLHF. The chain employs TRBV6-5 and TRBJ1-6, with 9 bases matching TRBD1. The junction had 4 bases not matched to a gene; V was cut back by 8 bases and J by 8 bases. This CDR3 comprises 13 residues. Germline lookup yields CDR1 MNHEY and CDR2 SVGAGI.